This T cell receptor beta chain appears in the sequencing data of a study of OX40 agonist ivuxolimab in advanced cancers. A note on this clone: Its matching antigen is unknown.

Looked up from germline, CDR1 is MNHNY and CDR2 is SVGAGI (reference sequence). The CDR3 runs 16 residues. V lost 0 bases and J lost 6, with 14 bases in between. Regarding the study as a whole: With doses of 0.1 to 3.0 mg/kg, CD4+ and CD8+ blood T cells had undergone clonal expansion by week 6.

Measured with immunoSEQ multiplex PCR; TCRdb has only the in-frame clones, and not every one. The sample holds tens of thousands of clones; around 86% are singletons and the top ten take about 25%. This sequence joins TRBV6-6 and TRBJ2-2, with a tentative D call TRBD1 (6 bases). Here the sequenced sample was CD4+ or CD8+ T cells sorted from blood, taken in a trial of the OX40 agonist ivuxolimab. The source is an adult with an advanced solid tumor such as melanoma, head and neck, liver or kidney cancer. This CDR3 reads CASSYSGHGTAGELFF. CDR3 bases: TGTGCCAGCAGTTACTCGGGACACGGGACGGCCGGGGAGCTGTTTTTT.